A selection of T cell receptor beta chains follows, all from one sample in a study of blood T cell repertoires in COVID-19. Method: immunoSEQ multiplex PCR; TCRdb's copy keeps in-frame clones and lacks some. The table includes 250,000 to 350,000 clones, under 85% detected once. Sequenced material: peripheral blood. The origin of the receptors is a human donor with COVID-19, enrolled during active disease. The donor label of this sample is uncertain. The CDR3 runs from the conserved cysteine through the conserved F or W. The order of the fields is D gene, V gene, clone size, J gene, CDR3 DNA, CDR3 protein. D genes are given only for firm matches. Size is omitted from some rows. Given values are once, few, many or a class for expanded clones.

.	TRBV19	.	TRBJ1-2	TGTGCCAGTAGTTATGCGGGCGGCTATGGCTACACCTTC	CASSYAGGYGYTF
.	TRBV7-2	.	TRBJ2-1	TGTGCCAGCAGCTTAGCGGGGCTTTCCTACAATGAGCAGTTCTTC	CASSLAGLSYNEQFF
TRBD1	TRBV20-1	.	TRBJ2-7	TGCAGTGCTAGTTGGACAGGGGGCTATGTGCAGTACTTC	CSASWTGGYVQYF
.	TRBV25-1	once	TRBJ2-3	TGTGCCAGCAGACAGGAGAGCACAGATACGCAGTATTTT	CASRQESTDTQYF
.	TRBV7-9	.	TRBJ1-3	TGTGCCAGCAGCTTAGCGCAAGGAGGGGTCGGAAACACCATATATTTT	CASSLAQGGVGNTIYF
.	TRBV6-2/TRBV6-3	many	TRBJ1-2	TGTGCCAGCAGTTACTCTTTAGACTATGGCTACACCTTC	CASSYSLDYGYTF
TRBD1	TRBV5-8	once	TRBJ1-2	TGTGCCAGCAGCTATAGACAGGGGTATGGCTACACCTTC	CASSYRQGYGYTF
TRBD1	TRBV5-4	.	TRBJ1-2	TGTGCCAGCAGCTTGGAGGGGGCTTACTATGGCTACACCTTC	CASSLEGAYYGYTF
TRBD2	TRBV5-1	.	TRBJ2-2	TGCGCCAGCAGCCTGGACCCTAGCGGCGGGGAGCTGTTTTTT	CASSLDPSGGELFF
TRBD1	TRBV28	.	TRBJ2-1	TGTGCCAGCAGTTTAGGGACAGGGGCCTACAATGAGCAGTTCTTC	CASSLGTGAYNEQFF
TRBD1	TRBV7-9	.	TRBJ2-2	TGTGCCAGCAGCTATACAGGGGAGAACACCGGGGAGCTGTTTTTT	CASSYTGENTGELFF
TRBD1	TRBV11-3	.	TRBJ1-1	TGTGCCAGCAGCCCAGGACAGGGCTACAGTGAAGCTTTCTTT	CASSPGQGYSEAFF
.	TRBV19	.	TRBJ1-5	TGTGCCAGTAGTACCCAAACGAAAACAGGGTTACGGCCCCAGCATTTT	CASSTQTKTGLRPQHF
.	TRBV7-2	.	TRBJ2-1	TGTGCCACCGCCCGGAGCGCTAACAATGAGCAGTTCTTC	CATARSANNEQFF
TRBD2	TRBV5-1	few	TRBJ2-3	TGCGCCAGCAGCTTGGGGACTAGCGGGAGGCCACATACGCAGTATTTT	CASSLGTSGRPHTQYF
.	TRBV6-5	.	TRBJ1-2	TGTGCCAGCAGTTGGGCGGGCTATGGCTACACCTTC	CASSWAGYGYTF
.	TRBV5-4	few	TRBJ1-4	TGTGCCAGCAGCAAAGACAGGACAACTAATGAAAAACTGTTTTTT	CASSKDRTTNEKLFF
.	TRBV5-1	.	TRBJ2-5	TGCGCCAGCAGCCGAGGACAGCAAGAGACCCAGTACTTC	CASSRGQQETQYF
.	TRBV20-1	.	TRBJ2-1	TGCAGTGCGAGTAAATATAGCTCTTCCAATGAGCAGTTCTTC	CSASKYSSSNEQFF
.	TRBV21-1	.	TRBJ2-3	TGTGCCAGCAGAGACAGGGGCACAGATACGCAGTATTTT	CASRDRGTDTQYF
.	TRBV12-3/TRBV12-4	.	TRBJ2-5	TGTGCCAGCAGACCAGGGGTGGCGACCCAGTACTTC	CASRPGVATQYF
.	TRBV28	.	TRBJ2-7	TGTGCCAGCAGTTTCACCGGCACCGGGTCCCCCTACGAGCAGTACTTC	CASSFTGTGSPYEQYF
.	TRBV7-6	.	TRBJ1-5	TGTGCCAGCAGCCCCGACTTGGCGCAGCCCCAGCATTTT	CASSPDLAQPQHF
.	TRBV4-1	.	TRBJ2-3	TGCGCCAGCAGCCAAGAAGGAACAGGGAACCCAGATACGCAGTATTTT	CASSQEGTGNPDTQYF
TRBD2	TRBV3-1/TRBV3-2	.	TRBJ2-3	TGTGCCAGCAGCCTTAAACTAAAGGGGGGGGCCGCTAGCGGGAGGCCGACAGATACGCAGTATTTT	CASSLKLKGGAASGRPTDTQYF
TRBD1	TRBV6-1	.	TRBJ1-5	TGTGCCAGCAGATATGGACAGGGAGAGCAGCCCCAGCATTTT	CASRYGQGEQPQHF
.	TRBV5-4	once	TRBJ1-5	TGTGCCAGCAGCACCGGGGGGCAATTGCGGCCCCAGCATTTT	CASSTGGQLRPQHF
TRBD1	TRBV4-1	.	TRBJ1-4	TGCGCCAGCAGCCAAGGGCAGGGGGCCGCGGGAGAAAAACTGTTTTTT	CASSQGQGAAGEKLFF
.	TRBV15	.	TRBJ1-5	TGTGCCACCAGCAGAGACAACAGGGTAGATCTGCCCCAGCATTTT	CATSRDNRVDLPQHF
.	TRBV10-3	once	TRBJ1-1	TGTGCCGCTACAGGTTCGACCACTGAAGCTTTCTTT	CAATGSTTEAFF
.	TRBV10-3	once	TRBJ1-1	TGTGCCATCAGCGCCGTTACAGCGGGTCCTTTGAACACTGAAGCTTTCTTT	CAISAVTAGPLNTEAFF
TRBD1	TRBV7-2	.	TRBJ1-4	TGTGCCAGCAGCTTAGGGACAGGGGGCGATGAAAAACTGTTTTTT	CASSLGTGGDEKLFF
.	TRBV27	.	TRBJ2-5	TGTGCCAGCAGTCCCTCCGGCAGACAGTCCCAGTACTTC	CASSPSGRQSQYF
.	TRBV7-2	.	TRBJ2-3	TGTGCCAGCAGCCCCTCAGACACAGATACGCAGTATTTT	CASSPSDTDTQYF
.	TRBV6-5	.	TRBJ1-6	TGTGCCAGCAGTTACAGTGAGCCATATAATTCACCCCTCCACTTT	CASSYSEPYNSPLHF
TRBD2	TRBV7-7	.	TRBJ2-3	TGTGCTAGCAGCTTAAAGCCTCAAGCGGGAGGGCAGTATTTT	CASSLKPQAGGQYF
TRBD1	TRBV7-6	.	TRBJ1-2	TGTGCCAGCAGCCCACACTCCGGGACAGGGAAGGGCGGCTACACCTTC	CASSPHSGTGKGGYTF
.	TRBV6-5	.	TRBJ1-1	TGTGCCAGCAGTCTTGATAGGGGACACGGAGAAGCTTTCTTT	CASSLDRGHGEAFF
.	TRBV19	.	TRBJ2-2	TGTGCCAGTAGTATGTGGGAGACCGGGGAGCTGTTTTTT	CASSMWETGELFF
.	TRBV24-1	.	TRBJ2-5	TGTGCCACCAGTGACCCCAGGGTTAGCGAGACCCAGTACTTC	CATSDPRVSETQYF
.	TRBV6-6	.	TRBJ2-7	TGTGCCAGCAGTTACTCCCGGGAACAAGGGCAGTACTTC	CASSYSREQGQYF
.	TRBV7-2	.	TRBJ1-5	TGTGCCAGCAGCTTAGTCAGGGAAGGGAATCAGCCCCAGCATTTT	CASSLVREGNQPQHF
.	TRBV5-4	.	TRBJ2-7	TGTGCCAGCAGGCGATCGAACAGGGAACAGTTCTACGAGCAGTACTTC	CASRRSNREQFYEQYF
TRBD1	TRBV6-4	.	TRBJ1-1	TGTGCCAGCAGTTCGGACAGGGGGACTGAAGCTTTCTTT	CASSSDRGTEAFF
TRBD1	TRBV7-2	.	TRBJ2-1	TGTGCCAGCAGCCTGTCCGGGACAGGGAGAGATGAGCAGTTCTTC	CASSLSGTGRDEQFF
.	TRBV11-1	.	TRBJ1-1	TGTGCCAGCAGCTCGCGAACGGGTGACACTGAAGCTTTCTTT	CASSSRTGDTEAFF
.	TRBV9	many	TRBJ1-2	TGTGCCAGCAGCGTAGGGCCTAACTATGGCTACACCTTC	CASSVGPNYGYTF
.	TRBV29-1	.	TRBJ1-2	TGCAGCGTCCCGCTTCCGGACAGCTATGGCTACACCTTC	CSVPLPDSYGYTF
.	TRBV19	.	TRBJ1-5	TGTGCCAGTACTTGGTCAGTTATAAGCAATCAGCCCCAGCATTTT	CASTWSVISNQPQHF